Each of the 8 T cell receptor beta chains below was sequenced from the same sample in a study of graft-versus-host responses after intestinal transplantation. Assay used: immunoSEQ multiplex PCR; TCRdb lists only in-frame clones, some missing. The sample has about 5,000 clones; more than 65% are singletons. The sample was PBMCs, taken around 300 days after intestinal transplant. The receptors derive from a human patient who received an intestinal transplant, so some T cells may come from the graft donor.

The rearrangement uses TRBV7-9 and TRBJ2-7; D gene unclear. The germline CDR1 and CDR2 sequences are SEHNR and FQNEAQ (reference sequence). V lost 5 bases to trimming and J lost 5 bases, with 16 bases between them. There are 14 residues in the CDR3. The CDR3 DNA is TGTGCCAGCAGCGCCCCGGGTCAATGGAACGAGCAGTACTTC. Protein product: CASSAPGQWNEQYF.

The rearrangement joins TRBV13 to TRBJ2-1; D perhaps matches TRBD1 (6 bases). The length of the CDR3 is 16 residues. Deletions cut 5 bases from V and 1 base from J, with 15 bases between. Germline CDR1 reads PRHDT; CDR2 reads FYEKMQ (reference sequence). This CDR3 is CASSPNPGHSYNEQFF. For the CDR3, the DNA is TGTGCCAGCAGCCCGAACCCGGGACATTCCTACAATGAGCAGTTCTTC.

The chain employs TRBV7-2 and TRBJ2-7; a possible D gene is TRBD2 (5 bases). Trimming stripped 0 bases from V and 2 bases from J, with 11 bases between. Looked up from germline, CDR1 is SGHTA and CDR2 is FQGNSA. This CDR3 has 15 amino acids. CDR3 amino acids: CASSLAAGVPYEQYF. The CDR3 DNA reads TGTGCCAGCAGCTTAGCTGCGGGCGTTCCCTACGAGCAGTACTTC.

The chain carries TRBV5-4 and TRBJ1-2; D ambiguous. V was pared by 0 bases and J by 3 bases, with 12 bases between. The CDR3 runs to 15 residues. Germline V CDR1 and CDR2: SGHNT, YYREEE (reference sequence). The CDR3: CASSLAGSGYYGYTF. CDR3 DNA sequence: TGTGCCAGCAGCTTGGCGGGCAGCGGATACTATGGCTACACCTTC.

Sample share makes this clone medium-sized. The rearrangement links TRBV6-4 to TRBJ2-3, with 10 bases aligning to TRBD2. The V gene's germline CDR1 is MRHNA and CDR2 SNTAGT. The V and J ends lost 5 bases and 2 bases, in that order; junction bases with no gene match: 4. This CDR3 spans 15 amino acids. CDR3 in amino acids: CASSFSGGNTDTQYF. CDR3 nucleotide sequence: TGTGCCAGCAGTTTTAGCGGGGGGAACACAGATACGCAGTATTTT.

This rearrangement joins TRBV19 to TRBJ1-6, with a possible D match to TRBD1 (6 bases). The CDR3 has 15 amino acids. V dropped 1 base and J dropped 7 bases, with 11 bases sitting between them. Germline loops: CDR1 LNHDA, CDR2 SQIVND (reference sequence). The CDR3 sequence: CASSIAGGENSPLHF. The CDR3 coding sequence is TGTGCCAGTAGTATAGCCGGGGGCGAAAATTCACCCCTCCACTTT.

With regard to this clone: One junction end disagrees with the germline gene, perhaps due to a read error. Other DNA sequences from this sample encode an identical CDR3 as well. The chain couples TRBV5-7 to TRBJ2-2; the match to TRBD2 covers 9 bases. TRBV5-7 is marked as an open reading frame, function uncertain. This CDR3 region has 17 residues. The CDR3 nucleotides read TGCGCCAGGGCCCCTGTGCGGGGGGGATCTGGAGCCGGGGAGCTGTTTTTT. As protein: CARAPVRGGSGAGELFF.

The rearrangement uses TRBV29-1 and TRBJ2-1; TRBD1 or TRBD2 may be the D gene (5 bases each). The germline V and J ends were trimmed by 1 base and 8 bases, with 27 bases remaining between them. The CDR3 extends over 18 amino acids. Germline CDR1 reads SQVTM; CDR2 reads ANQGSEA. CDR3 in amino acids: CSVEGATPGEGKQYEQFF. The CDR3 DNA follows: TGCAGCGTTGAAGGGGCGACTCCAGGTGAGGGGAAGCAATATGAGCAGTTCTTC.